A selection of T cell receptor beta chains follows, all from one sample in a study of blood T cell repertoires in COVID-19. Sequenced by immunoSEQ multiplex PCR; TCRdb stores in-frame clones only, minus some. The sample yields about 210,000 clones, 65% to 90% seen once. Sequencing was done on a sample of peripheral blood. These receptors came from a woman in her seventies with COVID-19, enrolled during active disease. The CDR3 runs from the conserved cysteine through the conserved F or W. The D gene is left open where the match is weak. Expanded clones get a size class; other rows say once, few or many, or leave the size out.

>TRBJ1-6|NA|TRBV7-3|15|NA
TGTGCCAGCAGCTTAAATGCAGGGTCCAATTCACCCCTCCACTTT
CASSLNAGSNSPLHF
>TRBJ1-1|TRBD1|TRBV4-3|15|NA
TGCGCCAGCAGCCAAGGGACAGGCATGAACACTGAAGCTTTCTTT
CASSQGTGMNTEAFF
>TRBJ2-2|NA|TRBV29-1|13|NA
TGCAGCGTTGCGGGGGACAACACCGGGGAGCTGTTTTTT
CSVAGDNTGELFF
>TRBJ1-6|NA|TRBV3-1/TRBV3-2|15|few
TGTGCCAGCAGCCAAGATTTGTGGGGCGGTTCACCCCTCCACTTT
CASSQDLWGGSPLHF
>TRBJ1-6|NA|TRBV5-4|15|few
TGTGCCAGCAGCTTGGAACAGATTTATAATTCACCCCTCCACTTT
CASSLEQIYNSPLHF
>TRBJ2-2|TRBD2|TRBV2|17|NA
TGTGCCAGCAGTGAACTAGCGGGGGGGCCGTTCACCGGGGAGCTGTTTTTT
CASSELAGGPFTGELFF
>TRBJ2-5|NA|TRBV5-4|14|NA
TGTGCCAGCAGCTTGGCTGCAGGTCAAGAGACCCAGTACTTC
CASSLAAGQETQYF
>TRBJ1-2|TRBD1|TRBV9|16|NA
TGTGCCAGCAGCGTTGGACAGGGGAGACGGAACTATGGCTACACCTTC
CASSVGQGRRNYGYTF
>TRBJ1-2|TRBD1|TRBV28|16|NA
TGTGCCAGCAGTTTATCCCCTTTGACAGGGAACTATGGCTACACCTTC
CASSLSPLTGNYGYTF
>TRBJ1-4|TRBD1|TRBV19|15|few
TGTGCCAGTAGGCCACAGGGGACAACTAATGAAAAACTGTTTTTT
CASRPQGTTNEKLFF
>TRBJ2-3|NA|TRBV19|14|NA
TGTGCCAGTAGTACGGGACTCGTGGGAGATACGCAGTATTTT
CASSTGLVGDTQYF
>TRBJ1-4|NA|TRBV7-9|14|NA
TGTGCCAGCAGACCCGCGTTGGCTAATGAAAAACTGTTTTTT
CASRPALANEKLFF
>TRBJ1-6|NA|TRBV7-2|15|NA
TGTGCCAGCAGCTCCAGGGTTTTCTATAATTCACCCCTCCACTTT
CASSSRVFYNSPLHF
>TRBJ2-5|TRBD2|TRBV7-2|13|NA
TGTGCCAGCAGCGTCGGGAGGGCAGAGACCCAGTACTTC
CASSVGRAETQYF
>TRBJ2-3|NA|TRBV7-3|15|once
TGTGCCAGCAGCTCGCTAGCGCTATCCACAGATACGCAGTATTTT
CASSSLALSTDTQYF
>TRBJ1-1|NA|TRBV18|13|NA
TGTGCCAGCTCACTGAGTATGGACACTGAAGCTTTCTTT
CASSLSMDTEAFF
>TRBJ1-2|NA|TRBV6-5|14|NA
TGTGCCAGCAGAAACTTTTTAACTAACTATGGCTACACCTTC
CASRNFLTNYGYTF
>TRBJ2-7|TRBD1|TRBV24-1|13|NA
TGTGCCACCAGTGATTATAGGGGGCACGAGCAGTACTTC
CATSDYRGHEQYF
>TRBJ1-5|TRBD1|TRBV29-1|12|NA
TGCAGCGTTGACACAGGGGACCAGCCCCAGCATTTT
CSVDTGDQPQHF
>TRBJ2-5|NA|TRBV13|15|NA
TGTGCCAGCAGCCTCCGACCAGCAAAGCGAGAGACCCAGTACTTC
CASSLRPAKRETQYF
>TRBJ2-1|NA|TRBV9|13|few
TGTGCCAGCAGCGTACGCGGATACAATGAGCAGTTCTTC
CASSVRGYNEQFF
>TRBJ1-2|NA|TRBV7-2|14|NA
TGTGCCAGCAGCATACCCTCTGGGGCGCAGGGCTACACCTTC
CASSIPSGAQGYTF
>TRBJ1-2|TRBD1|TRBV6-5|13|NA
TGTGCCAGCAGCTACGACAGGGGGTATGGCTACACCTTC
CASSYDRGYGYTF
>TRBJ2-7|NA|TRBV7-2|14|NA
TGTGCCAGCAGCCCAGAGCAGGTTTCCTACGAGCAGTACTTC
CASSPEQVSYEQYF
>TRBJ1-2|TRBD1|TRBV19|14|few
TGTGCCAGTAGTAACCGGGACAGTTTCTATGGCTACACCTTC
CASSNRDSFYGYTF
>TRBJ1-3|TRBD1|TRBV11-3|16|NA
TGTGCCAGCAGCTTAATTGGACAGGGCCGTGGAAACACCATATATTTT
CASSLIGQGRGNTIYF
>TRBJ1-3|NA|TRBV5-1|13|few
TGCGCCAGCAGCTTGGCCGGTGTTGTCCCCATATATTTT
CASSLAGVVPIYF
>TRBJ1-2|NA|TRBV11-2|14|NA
TGTGCCAGCAGCCCACTAAGGGGGTGGGATGGCTACACCTTC
CASSPLRGWDGYTF
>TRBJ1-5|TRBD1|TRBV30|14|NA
TGTGCCTGGAGTCGGACAGGGGAGCATCAGCCCCAGCATTTT
CAWSRTGEHQPQHF
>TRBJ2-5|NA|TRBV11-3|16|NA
TGTGCCAGCAGCCCCTCGGTCGGACAGCAACAAGAGACCCAGTACTTC
CASSPSVGQQQETQYF
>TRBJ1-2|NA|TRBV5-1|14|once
TGCGCCAGCAGTTCACCCGGACAGAACTATGGCTACACCTTC
CASSSPGQNYGYTF
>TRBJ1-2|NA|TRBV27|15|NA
TGTGCCAGCAGGTACCCTTCACAGGGTAACTATGGCTACACCTTC
CASRYPSQGNYGYTF
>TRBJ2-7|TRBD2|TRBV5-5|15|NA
TGTGCCAGCACTACCGGGGGACTAGCGGTATACGAGCAGTACTTC
CASTTGGLAVYEQYF
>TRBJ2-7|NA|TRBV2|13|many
TGTGCCAGCAGTGACGGTTATACCTACGAGCAGTACTTC
CASSDGYTYEQYF
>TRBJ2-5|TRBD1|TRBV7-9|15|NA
TGTGCCAGCAGTTTGAGAAAACAGGGGCAAGAGACCCAGTACTTC
CASSLRKQGQETQYF
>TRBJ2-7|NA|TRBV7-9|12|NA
TGTGCCAGCAGCTCCAGCGTTTACGAGCAGTACTTC
CASSSSVYEQYF
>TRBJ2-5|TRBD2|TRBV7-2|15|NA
TGTGCCAGCAGCTCCACGACTAGCGGGGGAGAGACCCAGTACTTC
CASSSTTSGGETQYF
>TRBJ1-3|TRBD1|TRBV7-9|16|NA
TGTGCCAGCAGCGCAGACAGGGGGTGGGCTGGAAACACCATATATTTT
CASSADRGWAGNTIYF
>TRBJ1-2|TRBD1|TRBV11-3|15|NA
TGTGCCAGCAGCTCGGGCAGGGGGCAGGGCTATGGCTACACCTTC
CASSSGRGQGYGYTF
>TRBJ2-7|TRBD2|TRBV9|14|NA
TGTGCCAGCAGCGTACTAGCGGGCCCCTACGAGCAGTACTTC
CASSVLAGPYEQYF
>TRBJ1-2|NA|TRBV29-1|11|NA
TGCAGCGTTGAATGGCGGGCTGGCTACACCTTC
CSVEWRAGYTF
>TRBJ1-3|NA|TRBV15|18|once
TGTGCCACCAGCAGAGATGTCGGAGGCGGCAGCTCTGGAAACACCATATATTTT
CATSRDVGGGSSGNTIYF
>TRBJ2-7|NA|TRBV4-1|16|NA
TGCGCCAGCAGCCAAGGCCCCGGGGGGCCTTCCTACGAGCAGTACTTC
CASSQGPGGPSYEQYF
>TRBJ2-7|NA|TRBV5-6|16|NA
TGTGCCAGCAGACACAGCACAGGGTATGTTTCCTACGAGCAGTACTTC
CASRHSTGYVSYEQYF